These T cell receptor beta chains were read from a single sample in a study of blood T cell repertoires in COVID-19. Clones were sequenced by immunoSEQ multiplex PCR, and TCRdb holds only the in-frame ones, with some missing. This repertoire shows some 150,000 clones, approximately 85% found once; its top ten account for under 0.8%. The sequenced sample consisted of peripheral blood. The receptors were gathered from a man aged 55-75 years with COVID-19, enrolled during active disease. The CDR3 runs from the conserved cysteine through the conserved F or W. D genes are given only for firm matches. The size of a clone is reported for some rows only, either as once, few or many, or as a class for expanded clones.

TRBV14	.	.	TRBJ2-5	TGTGCCAGCAGCCAAGACCAACGCAGGGCGGGGGAGACCCAGTACTTC	CASSQDQRRAGETQYF
TRBV9	TRBD2	.	TRBJ2-3	TGTGCCAGCAGCGTAGCTGGGTGGAGCGGGGAGGCAGATACGCAGTATTTT	CASSVAGWSGEADTQYF
TRBV9	.	few	TRBJ2-1	TGTGCCAGCAGCGTATCAGGATCCTACAATGAGCAGTTCTTC	CASSVSGSYNEQFF
TRBV7-2	TRBD1	.	TRBJ1-1	TGTGCCAGCACCAAAGGGACAGGGCGACCCCGAAACACTGAAGCTTTCTTT	CASTKGTGRPRNTEAFF
TRBV4-3	.	.	TRBJ1-3	TGCGCCAGCAGCCAGGAGAGGGGGTACACCATATATTTT	CASSQERGYTIYF
TRBV7-6	TRBD1	few	TRBJ1-5	TGTGCCAGCAGCCGACAGGGAGGCAATCAGCCCCAGCATTTT	CASSRQGGNQPQHF
TRBV6-5	TRBD1	once	TRBJ1-6	TGTGCCAGCAGATTACCGGGACAGAATAATTCACCCCTCCACTTT	CASRLPGQNNSPLHF
TRBV4-2	TRBD2	.	TRBJ2-1	TGTGCCAGCAGCCAAGTCGCGGGGGGGCCAGTCCCGTACAATGAGCAGTTCTTC	CASSQVAGGPVPYNEQFF
TRBV9	.	few	TRBJ1-5	TGTGCCAGCAGCGTAGGAGCCGGGGAGACCTTCCAGCCCCAGCATTTT	CASSVGAGETFQPQHF
TRBV19	.	.	TRBJ2-3	TGTGCCAGTAGTATGGCAGGAAGCACAGATACGCAGTATTTT	CASSMAGSTDTQYF
TRBV14	.	.	TRBJ2-6	TGTGCCAGCAGCCAAGCGTGGCAGGGGTGGTCTGGGGCCAACGTCCTGACTTTC	CASSQAWQGWSGANVLTF
TRBV24-1	TRBD1	.	TRBJ1-5	TGTGCCACCAGTGACTCCGGGACAGGGTTCGATCAGCCCCAGCATTTT	CATSDSGTGFDQPQHF
TRBV7-8	.	.	TRBJ2-7	TGTGCCAGCAGCTTAACCGGAGAATACGAGCAGTACTTC	CASSLTGEYEQYF
TRBV6-1	.	.	TRBJ1-5	TGTGCCAGCAGTGATCCCAACAACAGCAATCAGCCCCAGCATTTT	CASSDPNNSNQPQHF
TRBV7-3	TRBD1	.	TRBJ2-3	TGTGCCAGCAGCCCACAGGGGGCGGCGAGCACAGATACGCAGTATTTT	CASSPQGAASTDTQYF
TRBV9	.	.	TRBJ1-1	TGTGCCAGCAGCCTCCAGGTGAACACTGAAGCTTTCTTT	CASSLQVNTEAFF
TRBV18	TRBD1	.	TRBJ2-7	TGTGCCAGCTCACCACGAAGACAGGGGCCCTACGAGCAGTACTTC	CASSPRRQGPYEQYF
TRBV18	.	.	TRBJ2-7	TGTGCCAGCTCACCTGGTACAGGGCGGGAGCAGTACTTC	CASSPGTGREQYF
TRBV10-3	.	.	TRBJ1-2	TGTGCCATCAGTGACGCCCCCGGCTATGGCTACACCTTC	CAISDAPGYGYTF
TRBV9	.	.	TRBJ1-2	TGTGCCAGCAGCCCCCGGGAAACAAACTATGGCTACACCTTC	CASSPRETNYGYTF
TRBV5-1	.	.	TRBJ2-2	TGCGCCAGCAGCTTGAGGGGGGGAGCCGGGGAGCTGTTTTTT	CASSLRGGAGELFF
TRBV19	.	.	TRBJ1-2	TGTGCCAGTAGTCCAGAACGACAGGTACAATATGGCTACACCTTC	CASSPERQVQYGYTF
TRBV6-6	.	few	TRBJ1-5	TGTGCCAGCAGGGGAGGTAGGACTGGACAGCCCCAGCATTTT	CASRGGRTGQPQHF
TRBV7-2	.	.	TRBJ1-5	TGTGCCAGCAGCTTAGCGTCTGCGGGGGCTAGCAATCAGCCCCAGCATTTT	CASSLASAGASNQPQHF
TRBV2	.	.	TRBJ2-6	TGTGCCAGCAGTGAAGAGAGCTCTGGGGCCAACGTCCTGACTTTC	CASSEESSGANVLTF
TRBV27	TRBD1	.	TRBJ2-5	TGTGCCAGCAGGCCCGGACAGGGTTTAGGAGAGACCCAGTACTTC	CASRPGQGLGETQYF
TRBV3-1/TRBV3-2	TRBD1	.	TRBJ1-1	TGTGCCAGCAGCCACCGCGACAGGGGGCGGACTGAAGCTTTCTTT	CASSHRDRGRTEAFF
TRBV9	.	.	TRBJ1-3	TGTGCCAGCAGCTCCAGACCCGGAGCTGGAAACACCATATATTTT	CASSSRPGAGNTIYF
TRBV24-1	TRBD1	.	TRBJ2-5	TGTGCCACCAGTGATTTGGGACAGGGCCAGACCCAGTACTTC	CATSDLGQGQTQYF
TRBV5-1	TRBD1	.	TRBJ1-3	TGCGCCAGCAGCGTCACAGGGGGTCTCACTGGAAACACCATATATTTT	CASSVTGGLTGNTIYF
TRBV6-1	.	.	TRBJ1-5	TGTGCCAGCAGTGAGTTTATGGCAGGACCCCAGCATTTT	CASSEFMAGPQHF
TRBV5-1	TRBD1	.	TRBJ1-3	TGCGCCAGCAGCTTGGGAACAGGGGTCGCTGGAAACACCATATATTTT	CASSLGTGVAGNTIYF
TRBV24-1	TRBD1	.	TRBJ1-2	TGTGCCACCAGTTCCGAAACAGGGGTAGATGGCTACACCTTC	CATSSETGVDGYTF
TRBV28	.	.	TRBJ2-7	TGTGCCAGCAGTTTATTCATAGACTACGAGCAGTACTTC	CASSLFIDYEQYF
TRBV7-9	.	.	TRBJ1-1	TGTGCCAGCAGTCACGACAGATTGAACACTGAAGCTTTCTTT	CASSHDRLNTEAFF
TRBV7-9	.	few	TRBJ1-1	TGTGCCAGCAGCCAGACGGGAAACACTGAAGCTTTCTTT	CASSQTGNTEAFF
TRBV6-6	.	.	TRBJ1-2	TGTGCCAGCAGACCGGTGGGGGGTCTTTATGGCTACACCTTC	CASRPVGGLYGYTF
TRBV19	.	.	TRBJ1-1	TGTGCAGTGGGGAGGGGGGCGACTGAAGCTTTCTTT	CAVGRGATEAFF
TRBV6-2/TRBV6-3	.	once	TRBJ1-5	TGTGCCAGCAGTTACGGGCAGAGCTCCCAGCATTTT	CASSYGQSSQHF
TRBV9	TRBD2	.	TRBJ2-1	TGTGCCAGCAGCCGGACTAGCGGATACAATGAGCAGTTCTTC	CASSRTSGYNEQFF
TRBV19	.	once	TRBJ2-1	TGTGCCAGTAGTTTGGAGCGGTCGGGTAACAATGAGCAGTTCTTC	CASSLERSGNNEQFF